This entry lists 17 T cell receptor beta chains sequenced from one sample in a study of Graves' ophthalmopathy and Graves' hyperthyroidism. For repertoire sequencing, the TCR beta CDR3 regions were amplified from RNA transcripts. HTBI-primed first-round RT-PCR preceded second-round multiplex PCR. TCRdb independently ran MiXCR on the multiplex PCR reads; one entry per CDR3 protein. The table records over 500,000 distinct CDR3 sequences, approximately 22% of them present only once. The sample consisted of peripheral blood. These receptors all stem from a woman aged 18-35 years with stable Graves' hyperthyroidism. Some clones in this sample may be carry-over from other donors' samples.

This clonotype has a count of ten or more. The genes are TRBV2 and TRBJ1-1; no firm D call. V shed 2 bases and J shed 10 bases, with 11 bases lying between them. Looked up from germline, CDR1 is SNHLY and CDR2 is FYNNEI. CDR3 length equals 12 residues. The CDR3 reads CASSESGPGAFF. CDR3 bases: TGTGCCAGCAGTGAATCAGGCCCTGGAGCTTTCTTT. Full variable domain (missing parts from reference TRBV2 and TRBJ1-1): EPEVTQTPSHQVTQMGQEVILRCVPISNHLYFYWYRQILGQKVEFLVSFYNNEISEKSEIFDDQFSVERPDGSNFTLKIRSTKLEDSAMYFCASSESGPGAFFGQGTRLTVV.

This clonotype was found many times. This chain links TRBV19 with TRBJ2-7; TRBD2 matches 9 bases. The V segment lost 4 bases and the J segment 0 bases; nucleotides outside the gene matches: 7. Germline-derived CDR1 and CDR2 are LNHDA and SQIVND (reference sequence). There are 16 residues in the CDR3. The CDR3 reads CASSRATSGSSYEQYF. CDR3 nucleotide sequence: TGTGCCAGTAGTAGGGCGACTAGCGGTTCCTCCTACGAGCAGTACTTC.

This clonotype came up many times. The CDR3 region has the DNA TGTGCCAGTAGTATAACGGGGGGCGGGGAGCTGTTTTTT. Translated: CASSITGGGELFF. The chain links TRBV19 to TRBJ2-2, with 7 bases identical to TRBD2. CDR3 length: 13 amino acids. The germline V gene has CDR1 LNHDA and CDR2 SQIVND (reference sequence). V was pared by 2 bases and J by 7 bases, with 1 base of the junction left unmatched.

The V gene is TRBV15, the J gene TRBJ1-2, with 9 bases matching TRBD1. This CDR3 region has 13 residues. The V gene's germline CDR1 is LNHNV and CDR2 YYDKDF (reference sequence). V shed 7 bases and J 8 bases; nucleotides not matched to a gene: 8. In nucleotides, the CDR3 is TGTGCCACCACTTCACAGGGGGCTGAGGGCTACACCTTC. It is translated as CATTSQGAEGYTF.

This clonotype was detected many times. The CDR3 DNA reads as TGCGCCAGCAGCTCAGAGTGGGGAAATTATGGCTACACCTTC. The encoded protein is CASSSEWGNYGYTF. This chain uses TRBV5-1 with TRBJ1-2; D gene uncertain. The CDR3 is 14 residues long. The germline V gene has CDR1 SGHRS and CDR2 YFSETQ. V dropped 3 bases and J dropped 5 bases, with 14 bases sitting between them.

About this clonotype: Germline is not matched at one junction end, which may reflect a read error. In DNA form, the CDR3 reads TGTTCCTGGAGAAGGTCACGCGGGGTTGGCTACACCTTC. Amino acids: CSWRRSRGVGYTF. The chain combines TRBV30 with TRBJ1-2; D gene ambiguous. This CDR3 contains 13 residues. Germline CDR1 is GTSNPN and CDR2 is SVGIG (reference sequence).

Notes on this clonotype: The conserved phenylalanine or tryptophan normally closing the CDR3 is absent here, so this likely arose from a read error. The CDR3 bases are TGTGCCAGCAGCCCGGCCTTCACGACAGGGGAGGGTGGCTACACCGTC. Its translation: CASSPAFTTGEGGYTV. This chain uses TRBV11-2 with TRBJ1-2, with 8 bases matching TRBD1. In germline, CDR1 is SGHAT, CDR2 FQNNGV. The V and J ends lost 5 bases and 7 bases, in that order; junction bases with no gene match: 15. This CDR3 is built from 16 residues.

This clonotype was seen repeatedly, ten times or more. A read error may account for a junction end that differs from germline. The rearrangement links TRBV6-1 to TRBJ2-4; no clear D. The CDR3 spans 14 residues. CDR1 MNHNS and CDR2 SASEGT come from the germline V gene. The CDR3 here is CASSEGVAKNIKYF. The CDR3 DNA sequence: TGTGCCAGCAGTGAAGGGGTAGCCAAAAACATTAAGTACTTC.

This clonotype has a count of ten or more. V is TRBV11-2 and J is TRBJ1-2, with 8 nucleotides matching TRBD1. CDR3 length: 16 amino acids. The germline gives CDR1 SGHAT, CDR2 FQNNGV. V shed 0 bases, J shed 6 bases, and the junction held 9 bases outside the gene matches. The CDR3 DNA sequence: TGTGCCAGCAGCTTAGAGCCCCTCGGGACAGGCGATGGCTACACCTTC. This gives the protein CASSLEPLGTGDGYTF.

The chain recombines TRBV10-3 with TRBJ2-7, with a possible D match to TRBD1 (5 bases). V was pared by 3 bases and J by 5 bases, with 8 bases between. Germline CDR1 reads ENHRY; CDR2 reads SYGVKD. CDR3 length: 12 residues. The CDR3 coding sequence is TGTGCCATCAGTGATCAGGGCAACGAGCAGTACTTC. This codes for CAISDQGNEQYF.

This clonotype was seen at least ten times. The chain links TRBV6-5 to TRBJ2-7; unclear D gene. The ends were cut back, 2 bases at V and 3 bases at J, with 8 bases in the middle. From germline, CDR1 is MNHEY and CDR2 SVGAGI. CDR3 length equals 13 residues. CDR3 residues: CASSYAGIYEQYF. As DNA, the CDR3 is TGTGCCAGCAGTTACGCAGGTATCTACGAGCAGTACTTC.

The chain couples TRBV5-1 to TRBJ1-6, with D unresolved. With 0 bases removed from V and 8 bases from J, the gap between germline ends came to 12 bases. The germline CDR1 and CDR2 sequences are SGHRS and YFSETQ. This CDR3 contains 15 residues. The CDR3 bases are TGCGCCAGCAGCTTGGAGGCGGGTAACTATTCACCCCTCCACTTT. Amino acid sequence: CASSLEAGNYSPLHF. The whole variable domain, filled in from reference TRBV5-1 and TRBJ1-6, reads KAGVTQTPRYLIKTRGQQVTLSCSPISGHRSVSWYQQTPGQGLQFLFEYFSETQRNKGNFPGRFSGRQFSNSRSEMNVSTLELGDSALYLCASSLEAGNYSPLHFGNGTRLTVT.

This clonotype was counted only a few times. The chain couples TRBV14 to TRBJ1-6; 8 nucleotides align to TRBD1. The CDR3 has 15 amino acids. V was clipped by 3 bases and J by 6 bases; unmatched bases: 4. Germline V CDR1 and CDR2: SGHDN, FVKESK. The CDR3 coding sequence is TGTGCCAGCAGCCAGACAGGGGCAGCTAATTCACCCCTCCACTTT. The encoded protein is CASSQTGAANSPLHF.

Comment on this clonotype: This may be a read error: a much more frequent sequence differs by one nucleotide. The chain has TRBV18 and TRBJ2-7; D unresolved. This CDR3 has 13 residues. Germline lookup yields CDR1 KGHSH and CDR2 LQKENI. The CDR3 loop reads CASLPEVTYEQYF. The CDR3 DNA is TGTGCCAGCTTACCAGAGGTGACCTACGAGCAGTACTTC. The whole variable domain, remainder taken from reference TRBV18 and TRBJ2-7, is NAGVMQNPRHLVRRRGQEARLRCSPMKGHSHVYWYRQLPEEGLKFMVYLQKENIIDESGMPKERFSAEFPKEGPSILRIQQVVRGDSAAYFCASLPEVTYEQYFGPGTRLTVT.

This clonotype has at least ten counts. The V gene is TRBV7-2, the J gene TRBJ2-5; D not resolved. The CDR3 has 13 residues. V gave up 4 bases and J gave up 7 bases, with 13 bases separating them. The germline CDR1 and CDR2 sequences are SGHTA and FQGNSA. The CDR3 DNA follows: TGTGCCAGCAGCTCCAGCTGGATCGGGACCCAGTACTTC. This encodes CASSSSWIGTQYF.

This clonotype was picked up many times. This chain links TRBV28 with TRBJ2-7; D may be TRBD2 (5 bases). CDR3 length: 17 amino acids. The V end was cut by 3 bases, the J end by 3 bases, with 21 bases between. From germline, CDR1 is MDHEN and CDR2 SYDVKM. This CDR3 reads CASSFPPPSNRNYEQYF. In DNA, the CDR3 is TGTGCCAGCAGTTTCCCGCCCCCTAGCAATAGGAACTACGAGCAGTACTTC.

The V and J genes are TRBV20-1 and TRBJ2-5; 8 nucleotides match TRBD2. Unmatched junction bases numbered 13, after V lost 4 bases and J lost 0 bases. Per the germline V gene, CDR1 is DFQATT and CDR2 is SNEGSKA (reference sequence). The CDR3 is 17 residues long. CDR3 residues: CSAIDPWAGGNQETQYF. The DNA of the CDR3 is TGCAGTGCTATAGACCCCTGGGCGGGGGGAAACCAAGAGACCCAGTACTTC.